What follows are 5 T cell receptor beta chains derived from one specimen sequenced in a study of shared clonotypes between healthy human individuals. The repertoire was sequenced with immunoSEQ multiplex PCR; TCRdb's copy has only in-frame clones and lacks some. This table holds around 1.4 million clones, just under 99% found once. Sequencing was done on a sample of naive CD4+ T cells sorted from blood. The subset here: CD45RA+ positively selected. The receptors were gathered from a man aged 25 to 45 in good health.

This clone was picked up one time. J is TRBJ2-3 and V is TRBV5-6, with D perhaps TRBD1 (5 bases). Deletions cut 2 bases from V and 6 bases from J, with 16 bases between. This CDR3 is 15 amino acids long. Germline V CDR1 and CDR2: SGHDT, YYEEEE. The CDR3 sequence is CASSFSSGRVDTQYF. Written as DNA, the CDR3 is TGTGCCAGCAGCTTTTCGTCAGGGCGAGTCGATACGCAGTATTTT.

This rearrangement joins TRBV5-4 to TRBJ1-1; the D is unclear. Germline CDR1 SGHNT, CDR2 YYREEE (reference sequence). This CDR3 region has 15 residues. Trimming pared 4 bases from V and 2 bases from J, leaving 15 bases between. CDR3: CASSDSSAGNTEAFF. The CDR3, as DNA: TGTGCCAGCAGCGATTCGTCCGCGGGAAACACTGAAGCTTTCTTT.

CDR3 protein: CASSLHSGTGELFF. The CDR3 DNA follows: TGCGCCAGCAGCTTACATAGTGGCACCGGGGAGCTGTTTTTT. The chain couples TRBV5-1 to TRBJ2-2; D not resolved. Trimming removed 2 bases from V and 4 bases from J, with 9 bases in between. Germline CDR1 and CDR2: SGHRS and YFSETQ. The CDR3 runs 14 residues.

The CDR3 loop is CASSRRRVYTEAFF. CDR3 sequence (DNA): TGTGCCAGCAGCAGACGCAGGGTTTACACTGAAGCTTTCTTT. The chain employs TRBV11-2 and TRBJ1-1; perhaps TRBD1 as D (5 bases). Germline V gene data show CDR1 as SGHAT and CDR2 as FQNNGV. CDR3 length equals 14 residues. The V end was cut by 5 bases, the J end by 3 bases, with 13 bases between.

The chain recombines TRBV28 with TRBJ2-7; 9 bases match TRBD2. The CDR3 has 16 amino acids. V shed 3 bases and J 6 bases; nucleotides not matched to a gene: 12. Germline CDR1 reads MDHEN; CDR2 reads SYDVKM. Here the CDR3 reads CASSFSLAGGLIEQYF. The CDR3 DNA reads TGTGCCAGCAGTTTTTCGCTGGCGGGAGGGCTCATCGAGCAGTACTTC. Looking up the rest from reference TRBV28 and TRBJ2-7 gives the full variable domain: DVKVTQSSRYLVKRTGEKVFLECVQDMDHENMFWYRQDPGLGLRLIYFSYDVKMKEKGDIPEGYSVSREKKERFSLILESASTNQTSMYLCASSFSLAGGLIEQYFGPGTRLTVT.